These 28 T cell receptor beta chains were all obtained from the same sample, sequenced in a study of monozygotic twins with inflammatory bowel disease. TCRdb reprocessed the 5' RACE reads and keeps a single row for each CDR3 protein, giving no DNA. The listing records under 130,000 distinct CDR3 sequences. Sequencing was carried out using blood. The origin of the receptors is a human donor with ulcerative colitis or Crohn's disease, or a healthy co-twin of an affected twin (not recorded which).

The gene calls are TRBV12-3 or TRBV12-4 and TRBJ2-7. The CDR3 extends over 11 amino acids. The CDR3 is CASSLEFEQYF.

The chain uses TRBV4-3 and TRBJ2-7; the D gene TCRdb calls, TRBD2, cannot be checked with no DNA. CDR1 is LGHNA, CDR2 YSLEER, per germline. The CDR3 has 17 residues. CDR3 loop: CASSQVIMGGGVYEQYF.

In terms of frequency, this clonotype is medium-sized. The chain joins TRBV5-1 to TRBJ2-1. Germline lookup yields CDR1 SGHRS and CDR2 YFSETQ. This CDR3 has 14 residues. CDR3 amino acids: CASSPTSSYNEQFF.

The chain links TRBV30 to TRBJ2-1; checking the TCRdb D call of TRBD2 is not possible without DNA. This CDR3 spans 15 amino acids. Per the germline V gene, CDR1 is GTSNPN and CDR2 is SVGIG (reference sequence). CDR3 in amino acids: CAWSGPAGAYNEQFF.

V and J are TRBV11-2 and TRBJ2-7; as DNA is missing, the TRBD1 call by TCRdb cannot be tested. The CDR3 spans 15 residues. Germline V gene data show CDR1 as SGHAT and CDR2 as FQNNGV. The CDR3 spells CASSLGGDLHYEQYF.

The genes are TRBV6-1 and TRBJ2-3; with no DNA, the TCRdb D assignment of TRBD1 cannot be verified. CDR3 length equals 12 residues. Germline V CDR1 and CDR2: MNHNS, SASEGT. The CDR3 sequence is CASVSWADTQYF.

The CDR3: CATSDTDGLNTEAFF. The chain links TRBV24-1 to TRBJ1-1. The CDR3 totals 15 residues. Per the germline V gene, CDR1 is KGHDR and CDR2 is SFDVKD.

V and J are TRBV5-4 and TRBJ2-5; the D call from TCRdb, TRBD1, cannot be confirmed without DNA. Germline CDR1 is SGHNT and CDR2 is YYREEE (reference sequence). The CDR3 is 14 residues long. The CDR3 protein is CASSQGDYQGTQYF.

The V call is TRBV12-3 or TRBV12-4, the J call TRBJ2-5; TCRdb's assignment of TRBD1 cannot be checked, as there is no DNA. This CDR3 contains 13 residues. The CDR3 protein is CASNKYRGQTQYF.

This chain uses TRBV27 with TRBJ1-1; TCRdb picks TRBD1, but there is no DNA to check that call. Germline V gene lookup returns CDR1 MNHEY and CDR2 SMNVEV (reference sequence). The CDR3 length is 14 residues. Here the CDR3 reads CASSIRAGGTEAFF.

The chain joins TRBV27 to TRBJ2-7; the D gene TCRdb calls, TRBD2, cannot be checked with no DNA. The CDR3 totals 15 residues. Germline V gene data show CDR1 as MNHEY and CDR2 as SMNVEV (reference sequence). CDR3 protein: CASSTGLPAFREQYF.

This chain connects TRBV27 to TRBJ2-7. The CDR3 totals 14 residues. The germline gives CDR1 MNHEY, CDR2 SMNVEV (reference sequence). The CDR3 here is CASSLVGSYYEQYF.

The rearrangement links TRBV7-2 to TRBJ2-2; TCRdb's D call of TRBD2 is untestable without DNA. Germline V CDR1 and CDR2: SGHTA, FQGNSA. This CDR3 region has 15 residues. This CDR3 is CASRPPGLNTGELFF.

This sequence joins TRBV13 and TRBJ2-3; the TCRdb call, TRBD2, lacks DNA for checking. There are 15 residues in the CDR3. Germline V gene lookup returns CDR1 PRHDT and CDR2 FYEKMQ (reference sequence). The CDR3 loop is CASSFSGGGTDTQYF. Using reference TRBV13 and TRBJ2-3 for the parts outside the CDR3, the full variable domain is AAGVIQSPRHLIKEKRETATLKCYPIPRHDTVYWYQQGPGQDPQFLISFYEKMQSDKGSIPDRFSAQQFSDYHSELNMSSLELGDSALYFCASSFSGGGTDTQYFGPGTRLTVL.

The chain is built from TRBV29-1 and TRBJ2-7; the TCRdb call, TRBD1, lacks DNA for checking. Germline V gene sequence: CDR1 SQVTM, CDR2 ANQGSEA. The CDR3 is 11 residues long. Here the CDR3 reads CSAGHSYEQYF.

CDR3 loop: CATSDLLSYNEQFF. The genes are TRBV24-1 and TRBJ2-1. The germline gives CDR1 KGHDR, CDR2 SFDVKD. CDR3 length: 14 amino acids.

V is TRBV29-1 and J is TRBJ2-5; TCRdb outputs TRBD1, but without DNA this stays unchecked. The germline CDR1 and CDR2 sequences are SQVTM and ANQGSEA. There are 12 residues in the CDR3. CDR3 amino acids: CSVDSHPVTQYF.

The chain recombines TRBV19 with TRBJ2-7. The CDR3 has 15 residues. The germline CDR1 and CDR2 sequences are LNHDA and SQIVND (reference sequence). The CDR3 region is CASSSSGGVLGEQYF.

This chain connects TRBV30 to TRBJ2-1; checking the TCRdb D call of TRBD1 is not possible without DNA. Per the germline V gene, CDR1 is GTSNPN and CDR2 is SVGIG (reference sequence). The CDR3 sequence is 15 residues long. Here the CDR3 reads CAWRKTGRSYNEQFF.

CDR3 loop: CASSPLMTAIEAFF. This chain links TRBV6-2 or TRBV6-3 with TRBJ1-1; TCRdb lists TRBD1, though no DNA is available to test this call. This CDR3 has 14 residues. Germline values: CDR1 MNHEY, CDR2 SVGEGT.

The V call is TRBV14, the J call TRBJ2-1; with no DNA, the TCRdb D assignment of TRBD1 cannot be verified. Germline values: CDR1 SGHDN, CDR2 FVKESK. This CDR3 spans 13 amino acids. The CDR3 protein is CASSQESRRGQFF.

Here the CDR3 reads CASSQPGQKYNEQFF. This chain links TRBV7-2 with TRBJ2-1; without DNA, the TCRdb call of TRBD1 cannot be checked. The CDR3 contains 15 residues. Germline CDR1 SGHTA, CDR2 FQGNSA. The complete variable domain, with remaining parts taken from reference TRBV7-2 and TRBJ2-1, reads GAGVSQSPSNKVTEKGKDVELRCDPISGHTALYWYRQSLGQGLEFLIYFQGNSAPDKSGLPSDRFSAERTGGSVSTLTIQRTQQEDSAVYLCASSQPGQKYNEQFFGPGTRLTVL.

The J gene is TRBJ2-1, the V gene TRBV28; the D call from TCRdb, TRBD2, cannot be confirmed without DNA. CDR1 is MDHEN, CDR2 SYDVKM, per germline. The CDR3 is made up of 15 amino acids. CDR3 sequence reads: CASSLSGRALNEQFF.

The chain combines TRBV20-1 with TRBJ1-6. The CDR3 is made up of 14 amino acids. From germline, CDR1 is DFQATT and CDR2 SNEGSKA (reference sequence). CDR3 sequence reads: CSAPRALGNSPLHF.

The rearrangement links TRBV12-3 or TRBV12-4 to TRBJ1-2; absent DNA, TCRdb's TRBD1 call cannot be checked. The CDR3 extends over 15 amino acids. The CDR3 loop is CASSLTGRARGSYTF.

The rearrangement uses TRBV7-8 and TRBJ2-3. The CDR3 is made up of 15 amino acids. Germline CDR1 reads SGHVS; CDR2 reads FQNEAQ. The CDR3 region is CASSVQEYRTDTQYF.

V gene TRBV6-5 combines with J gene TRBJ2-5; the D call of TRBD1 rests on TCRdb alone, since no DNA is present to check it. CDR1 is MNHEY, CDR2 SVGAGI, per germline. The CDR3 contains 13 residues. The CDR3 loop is CASSNAGRETQYF.

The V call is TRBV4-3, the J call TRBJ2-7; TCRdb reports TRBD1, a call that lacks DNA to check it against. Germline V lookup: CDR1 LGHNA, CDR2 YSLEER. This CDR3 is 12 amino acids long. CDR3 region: CASRTVSYEQYF.